These T cell receptor beta chains were read from a single sample in a study of blood T cell repertoires in COVID-19. This table comes from immunoSEQ multiplex PCR, and its TCRdb copy is limited to in-frame clones, with some not included. The sample has 190,000 or so clones, about 87% seen once. What was sequenced was peripheral blood. The origin of the receptors is a man aged 35 to 55 with active or convalescent COVID-19. The CDR3 runs from the conserved cysteine through the conserved F or W. D genes are given only for firm matches. Expanded clones are given a class, and other clones once, few, many or no size at all.

V	size	D	J	CDR3	DNA
TRBV28	NA	TRBD1	TRBJ2-7	CASRTGRFVEQYF	TGTGCCAGCAGGACAGGGAGATTTGTCGAGCAGTACTTC
TRBV18	once	TRBD1	TRBJ1-1	CASSPISTGEGNTEAFF	TGTGCCAGCTCACCAATCAGCACAGGGGAAGGGAACACTGAAGCTTTCTTT
TRBV19	NA	NA	TRBJ1-2	CASSIGDRGYTF	TGTGCCAGTAGTATCGGGGATCGGGGCTACACCTTC
TRBV7-8	NA	NA	TRBJ1-1	CASSTGQRNTEAFF	TGTGCCAGCAGCACCGGACAGAGGAACACTGAAGCTTTCTTT
TRBV7-8	NA	NA	TRBJ2-1	CASSSRDFYNEQFF	TGTGCCAGCAGCTCCCGGGATTTCTACAATGAGCAGTTCTTC
TRBV29-1	NA	TRBD1	TRBJ1-4	CSVLRRDSSNEKLFF	TGCAGCGTCCTGAGGAGGGACAGTTCAAATGAAAAACTGTTTTTT
TRBV18	NA	NA	TRBJ1-2	CASSPGATNYGYTF	TGTGCCAGCTCACCGGGGGCCACTAACTATGGCTACACCTTC
TRBV10-1	few	TRBD1	TRBJ2-1	CASSETGDNEQFF	TGCGCCAGCAGTGAGACAGGGGACAATGAGCAGTTCTTC
TRBV6-2/TRBV6-3	few	TRBD1	TRBJ1-2	CASSYATGVRGYTF	TGTGCCAGCAGTTACGCGACAGGGGTACGGGGCTACACCTTC
TRBV11-2	NA	NA	TRBJ2-7	CASSSIGRTAGLSYEQYF	TGTGCCAGCAGCTCCATCGGGCGGACAGCTGGGCTCTCCTACGAGCAGTACTTC
TRBV5-4	NA	TRBD2	TRBJ2-5	CASSLGGTSGVETQYF	TGTGCCAGCAGCTTGGGAGGGACTAGCGGTGTGGAGACCCAGTACTTC
TRBV5-6	NA	NA	TRBJ1-6	CASSFSSRSSYNSPLHF	TGTGCCAGCAGCTTCTCCTCGCGGAGCTCCTATAATTCACCCCTCCACTTT
TRBV28	NA	NA	TRBJ1-1	CASSEYTEAFF	TGTGCCAGCAGTGAGTACACTGAAGCTTTCTTT
TRBV4-1	NA	NA	TRBJ2-7	CASSQGYQGGPYEQYF	TGCGCCAGCAGCCAAGGGTATCAGGGGGGACCCTACGAGCAGTACTTC
TRBV5-8	NA	TRBD2	TRBJ2-1	CASSLGRLAEYNEQFF	TGTGCCAGCAGCTTGGGAAGACTAGCGGAGTACAATGAGCAGTTCTTC
TRBV7-9	NA	NA	TRBJ2-5	CASSAWTEETQYF	TGTGCCAGCAGCGCCTGGACAGAAGAGACCCAGTACTTC
TRBV12-3/TRBV12-4	NA	TRBD1	TRBJ1-2	CASSPGTDYGYTF	TGTGCCAGCAGTCCCGGGACAGACTATGGCTACACCTTC
TRBV12-5	NA	TRBD1	TRBJ1-1	CASGLVLGGQTEAFF	TGTGCTAGTGGTTTGGTACTAGGGGGCCAAACTGAAGCTTTCTTT
TRBV5-1	NA	TRBD2	TRBJ2-3	CASSFSGGASDTQYF	TGCGCCAGCAGCTTTAGCGGGGGGGCGTCAGATACGCAGTATTTT
TRBV6-5	NA	TRBD1	TRBJ1-1	CASSSGTAMNTEAFF	TGTGCCAGCAGTTCGGGGACAGCCATGAACACTGAAGCTTTCTTT
TRBV28	NA	TRBD2	TRBJ2-3	CASSLAGGSDTQYF	TGTGCCAGCAGTTTAGCGGGAGGATCAGATACGCAGTATTTT
TRBV19	NA	TRBD1	TRBJ1-1	CASSTAGTGGRNTEAFF	TGTGCCAGTAGTACGGCCGGGACAGGGGGCAGGAACACTGAAGCTTTCTTT